The rows below give T cell receptor beta chains drawn from one sample of a study of blood T cell repertoires in COVID-19. The repertoire was sequenced with immunoSEQ multiplex PCR; TCRdb's copy has only in-frame clones and lacks some. This sample has about 160,000 clones, with around four fifths found just once. Sequencing was carried out using PBMCs or T cells enriched from blood (not recorded which). Every receptor here comes from a woman aged 45-65 years in a cohort exposed to, infected with or recovered from COVID-19 (not recorded which). The CDR3 runs from the conserved cysteine through the conserved F or W. The D gene is left open where the match is weak. Size tells how often a clone was seen (once, few, many) or the class of an expanded clone, and some rows leave it out.

V gene: TRBV11-3
clone size: NA
D gene: TRBD1
J gene: TRBJ2-3
CDR3 protein: CASSARDRGEDTQYF
CDR3 DNA: TGTGCCAGCAGCGCGCGGGACAGGGGTGAAGATACGCAGTATTTT

V gene: TRBV28
clone size: NA
D gene: NA
J gene: TRBJ1-5
CDR3 protein: CASSLAGYNQPQHF
CDR3 DNA: TGTGCCAGCAGTTTAGCAGGGTACAATCAGCCCCAGCATTTT

V gene: TRBV29-1
clone size: NA
D gene: TRBD2
J gene: TRBJ2-7
CDR3 protein: CSVGQSGRSNEQYF
CDR3 DNA: TGCAGCGTTGGACAGAGCGGGAGAAGTAACGAGCAGTACTTC

V gene: TRBV5-6
clone size: NA
D gene: NA
J gene: TRBJ1-6
CDR3 protein: CASSVGGRLSSPLHF
CDR3 DNA: TGTGCCAGCAGCGTTGGGGGGAGGCTAAGTTCACCCCTCCACTTT

V gene: TRBV7-3
clone size: NA
D gene: NA
J gene: TRBJ1-2
CDR3 protein: CASSLRSRGSTPKEGYTF
CDR3 DNA: TGTGCCAGCAGCTTACGGTCCCGGGGGTCGACCCCCAAAGAAGGCTACACCTTC

V gene: TRBV3-1/TRBV3-2
clone size: NA
D gene: NA
J gene: TRBJ2-2
CDR3 protein: CASSQSAYTGELFF
CDR3 DNA: TGTGCCAGCAGCCAAAGCGCCTACACCGGGGAGCTGTTTTTT

V gene: TRBV4-1
clone size: NA
D gene: TRBD2
J gene: TRBJ2-1
CDR3 protein: CASSQGLSGSGDEQFF
CDR3 DNA: TGCGCCAGCAGCCAAGGTCTTAGCGGGAGTGGGGATGAGCAGTTCTTC

V gene: TRBV12-3/TRBV12-4
clone size: once
D gene: TRBD1
J gene: TRBJ2-5
CDR3 protein: CASLDRVQETQYF
CDR3 DNA: TGTGCCAGCCTCGACAGGGTTCAAGAGACCCAGTACTTC

V gene: TRBV5-5
clone size: NA
D gene: TRBD1
J gene: TRBJ1-5
CDR3 protein: CASSPTGGDLLAQHF
CDR3 DNA: TGTGCCAGCAGCCCGACAGGGGGAGACCTTCTGGCCCAGCATTTT

V gene: TRBV11-2
clone size: NA
D gene: NA
J gene: TRBJ2-3
CDR3 protein: CASSLALTDTQYF
CDR3 DNA: TGTGCCAGCAGCTTAGCGTTGACAGATACGCAGTATTTT

V gene: TRBV5-6
clone size: once
D gene: TRBD2
J gene: TRBJ2-2
CDR3 protein: CASRTSGSVAGELFF
CDR3 DNA: TGTGCCAGCAGGACTAGCGGGAGCGTTGCCGGGGAGCTGTTTTTT

V gene: TRBV2
clone size: NA
D gene: NA
J gene: TRBJ2-6
CDR3 protein: CASSEALPGANVLTF
CDR3 DNA: TGTGCCAGCAGTGAAGCCCTTCCTGGGGCCAACGTCCTGACTTTC

V gene: TRBV5-4
clone size: NA
D gene: NA
J gene: TRBJ2-3
CDR3 protein: CASSDGTFSTDTQYF
CDR3 DNA: TGTGCCAGCAGCGACGGGACATTTAGCACAGATACGCAGTATTTT

V gene: TRBV28
clone size: NA
D gene: NA
J gene: TRBJ1-5
CDR3 protein: CASSPTDTLGPQHF
CDR3 DNA: TGTGCCAGCAGTCCCACGGACACGCTGGGGCCCCAGCATTTT

V gene: TRBV28
clone size: NA
D gene: TRBD1
J gene: TRBJ2-7
CDR3 protein: CAIRDSSSYEQYF
CDR3 DNA: TGTGCCATAAGGGACAGTAGCTCCTACGAGCAGTACTTC

V gene: TRBV29-1
clone size: NA
D gene: NA
J gene: TRBJ2-3
CDR3 protein: CSVIEGGEDTQYF
CDR3 DNA: TGCAGCGTGATAGAAGGAGGGGAGGATACGCAGTATTTT

V gene: TRBV9
clone size: once
D gene: NA
J gene: TRBJ1-3
CDR3 protein: CASSVEGGAGNTIYF
CDR3 DNA: TGTGCCAGCAGCGTAGAAGGGGGTGCGGGAAACACCATATATTTT

V gene: TRBV2
clone size: NA
D gene: NA
J gene: TRBJ1-2
CDR3 protein: CASSEPGGRGYTF
CDR3 DNA: TGTGCCAGCAGTGAACCGGGGGGCCGAGGCTACACCTTC

V gene: TRBV30
clone size: NA
D gene: NA
J gene: TRBJ1-5
CDR3 protein: CAWKAEGLGQPQHF
CDR3 DNA: TGTGCCTGGAAGGCGGAGGGGCTAGGACAGCCCCAGCATTTT

V gene: TRBV5-1
clone size: NA
D gene: NA
J gene: TRBJ2-3
CDR3 protein: CASSSAGATDTQYF
CDR3 DNA: TGCGCCAGCAGCAGTGCGGGGGCAACAGATACGCAGTATTTT

V gene: TRBV11-2
clone size: NA
D gene: TRBD1
J gene: TRBJ2-2
CDR3 protein: CASSLIGTVHTGELFF
CDR3 DNA: TGTGCCAGCAGCTTAATTGGGACAGTTCACACCGGGGAGCTGTTTTTT

V gene: TRBV7-8
clone size: NA
D gene: TRBD2
J gene: TRBJ2-1
CDR3 protein: CASSLRGGRYNEQFF
CDR3 DNA: TGTGCCAGCAGCTTGCGGGGGGGCCGTTACAATGAGCAGTTCTTC

V gene: TRBV28
clone size: NA
D gene: TRBD1
J gene: TRBJ2-2
CDR3 protein: CASTGANSIFAVGELFF
CDR3 DNA: TGTGCCAGTACAGGGGCGAATTCTATTTTTGCGGTCGGGGAGCTGTTTTTT

V gene: TRBV28
clone size: NA
D gene: TRBD1
J gene: TRBJ2-7
CDR3 protein: CASSFGDRGSYEQYF
CDR3 DNA: TGTGCCAGCAGTTTTGGGGACAGGGGCTCCTACGAGCAGTACTTC

V gene: TRBV19
clone size: NA
D gene: TRBD2
J gene: TRBJ2-5
CDR3 protein: CASSFSGGQETQYF
CDR3 DNA: TGTGCCAGTAGTTTTAGCGGGGGCCAAGAGACCCAGTACTTC

V gene: TRBV7-8
clone size: NA
D gene: NA
J gene: TRBJ1-5
CDR3 protein: CASSAPGLGNQPQHF
CDR3 DNA: TGTGCCAGCAGCGCCCCAGGGTTGGGCAATCAGCCCCAGCATTTT

V gene: TRBV29-1
clone size: NA
D gene: NA
J gene: TRBJ1-3
CDR3 protein: CSAQRQGNTIYF
CDR3 DNA: TGCAGCGCCCAAAGACAGGGAAACACCATATATTTT

V gene: TRBV6-1
clone size: many
D gene: NA
J gene: TRBJ1-6
CDR3 protein: CASSEARRSPLHF
CDR3 DNA: TGTGCCAGCAGTGAAGCTCGGAGGTCACCCCTCCACTTT

V gene: TRBV11-2
clone size: NA
D gene: NA
J gene: TRBJ1-2
CDR3 protein: CASNGGSGQYHYGYTF
CDR3 DNA: TGTGCCAGCAACGGAGGATCTGGGCAGTACCACTATGGCTACACCTTC

V gene: TRBV29-1
clone size: NA
D gene: TRBD1
J gene: TRBJ1-4
CDR3 protein: CSASQTGGSEKLFF
CDR3 DNA: TGCAGCGCCTCCCAGACAGGGGGCTCTGAAAAACTGTTTTTT

V gene: TRBV6-6
clone size: NA
D gene: NA
J gene: TRBJ2-7
CDR3 protein: CASSGSAYEQYF
CDR3 DNA: TGTGCCTCCTCGGGGTCGGCCTACGAGCAGTACTTC

V gene: TRBV6-5
clone size: few
D gene: TRBD1
J gene: TRBJ2-1
CDR3 protein: CASSLTGTGYNEQFF
CDR3 DNA: TGTGCCAGCAGTTTAACCGGGACAGGCTACAATGAGCAGTTCTTC

V gene: TRBV19
clone size: few
D gene: TRBD1
J gene: TRBJ2-5
CDR3 protein: CASSLGTAQETQYF
CDR3 DNA: TGTGCCAGTAGTCTTGGGACAGCCCAAGAGACCCAGTACTTC

V gene: TRBV7-8
clone size: NA
D gene: TRBD2
J gene: TRBJ2-1
CDR3 protein: CASSLMGGRARNEQFF
CDR3 DNA: TGTGCCAGCAGCCTGATGGGCGGGAGGGCCAGAAATGAGCAGTTCTTC

V gene: TRBV7-9
clone size: few
D gene: NA
J gene: TRBJ1-1
CDR3 protein: CASSLGGTANTEAFF
CDR3 DNA: TGTGCCAGCAGCTTAGGCGGGACGGCGAACACTGAAGCTTTCTTT

V gene: TRBV6-5
clone size: NA
D gene: NA
J gene: TRBJ1-2
CDR3 protein: CASTNSVGYTF
CDR3 DNA: TGTGCCAGCACCAATTCAGTAGGCTACACCTTC

V gene: TRBV5-8
clone size: NA
D gene: TRBD1
J gene: TRBJ1-5
CDR3 protein: CASSFLGGSQPQHF
CDR3 DNA: TGTGCCAGCAGCTTCTTAGGGGGCAGTCAGCCCCAGCATTTT

V gene: TRBV7-9
clone size: NA
D gene: NA
J gene: TRBJ2-3
CDR3 protein: CASSPTGSATQYF
CDR3 DNA: TGTGCCAGCAGCCCAACAGGGTCGGCTACGCAGTATTTT

V gene: TRBV6-1
clone size: NA
D gene: NA
J gene: TRBJ2-3
CDR3 protein: CASSEARWGVGDTQYF
CDR3 DNA: TGTGCCAGCAGTGAAGCCAGGTGGGGGGTTGGAGATACGCAGTATTTT

V gene: TRBV25-1
clone size: NA
D gene: TRBD1
J gene: TRBJ1-6
CDR3 protein: CASSEGYRGGSPLHF
CDR3 DNA: TGTGCCAGCAGTGAAGGATACAGGGGGGGATCACCCCTCCACTTT

V gene: TRBV5-1
clone size: NA
D gene: NA
J gene: TRBJ1-4
CDR3 protein: CASSRLSGEKLFF
CDR3 DNA: TGCGCCAGCAGCCGATTAAGCGGTGAAAAACTGTTTTTT

V gene: TRBV19
clone size: NA
D gene: TRBD1
J gene: TRBJ2-4
CDR3 protein: CASSSRRDRAYKIAKNIQYF
CDR3 DNA: TGTGCCAGTAGTTCCCGCCGGGACAGGGCATACAAAATAGCCAAAAACATTCAGTACTTC

V gene: TRBV5-4
clone size: NA
D gene: TRBD1
J gene: TRBJ2-7
CDR3 protein: CASSKLTGQYEQYF
CDR3 DNA: TGTGCCAGCAGTAAACTAACGGGACAGTACGAGCAGTACTTC

V gene: TRBV21-1
clone size: few
D gene: NA
J gene: TRBJ2-5
CDR3 protein: CASLDRVNEETQYF
CDR3 DNA: TGTGCCAGCTTAGACAGGGTGAACGAAGAGACCCAGTACTTC